Below, 13 T cell receptor beta chains from the same sample are listed, as sequenced in a study of regulatory T cells in long-lasting Graves disease. Relying on iRepertoire HTBI primers and Arm-PCR of CDR3 regions, the team built TCR beta libraries. TCRdb ran MiXCR on the multiplex PCR reads and lists one entry per CDR3 protein. This table holds some 500,000 distinct CDR3 sequences, 13% found once. Time point noted: newly diagnosed GD, antithyroid drugs for less than 3 months. Extracted PBMC RNA gave rise to the TCR library. These data also formed part of another study, on T cells in Graves' hyperthyroidism and ophthalmopathy.

This material consisted of peripheral blood mononuclear cells (PBMCs), taken at new diagnosis, from a patient treated with antithyroid drugs. Receptors originate from a man aged 25 to 45 with Graves disease.

This clonotype showed up many times. V usage is TRBV5-1 and J usage is TRBJ1-3; 7 bases match TRBD1. The CDR3 contains 17 residues. The trim removed 4 bases at V and 0 bases at J, leaving 10 bases unmatched. Germline V gene sequence: CDR1 SGHRS, CDR2 YFSETQ. The CDR3 DNA reads as TGCGCCAGCAGCCCCCGACAGGGAAGAATCTCTGGAAACACCATATATTTT. Protein product: CASSPRQGRISGNTIYF. The full variable domain, in which reference TRBV5-1 and TRBJ1-3 provide the parts outside the CDR3, is KAGVTQTPRYLIKTRGQQVTLSCSPISGHRSVSWYQQTPGQGLQFLFEYFSETQRNKGNFPGRFSGRQFSNSRSEMNVSTLELGDSALYLCASSPRQGRISGNTIYFGEGSWLTVV.

This clonotype has more than one count but fewer than ten. The CDR3 spells CATSDRGELFF. CDR3 DNA sequence: TGTGCCACCAGTGACCGGGGGGAGCTGTTTTTT. The J gene is TRBJ2-2, the V gene TRBV24-1; D not resolved. Germline V gene data show CDR1 as KGHDR and CDR2 as SFDVKD. The CDR3 totals 11 residues. V gave up 4 bases and J gave up 8 bases, with 4 bases separating them.

In this sample, this clonotype turned up many times. This rearrangement joins TRBV7-3 to TRBJ1-6; possible D gene TRBD1, 5 bases. Germline CDR1 SGHTA, CDR2 FQGTGA. Trimming removed 5 bases from V and 9 bases from J, with 23 bases in between. The length of the CDR3 is 17 residues. Here the CDR3 DNA reads TGTGCCAGCAGCCTCACGGGAGGGACCCCCGCTTTTTCACCCCTCCACTTT. The encoded protein is CASSLTGGTPAFSPLHF.

This sequence joins TRBV28 and TRBJ2-7; TRBD2 is a possible D gene (5 bases). The V end lost 8 bases, the J end lost 4 bases, and 12 bases lay between the germline ends. CDR1 is MDHEN and CDR2 is SYDVKM in the germline V gene. CDR3 length: 12 residues. In nucleotides, the CDR3 is TGTGCCAGCGACCAAAGCGGTTACGAGCAGTACTTC. As protein: CASDQSGYEQYF. The variable domain in full, completed from reference TRBV28 and TRBJ2-7, reads DVKVTQSSRYLVKRTGEKVFLECVQDMDHENMFWYRQDPGLGLRLIYFSYDVKMKEKGDIPEGYSVSREKKERFSLILESASTNQTSMYLCASDQSGYEQYFGPGTRLTVT.

This clonotype has ten or more counts. V is TRBV24-1 and J is TRBJ2-3, with TRBD2 matching over 7 bases. The V gene's germline CDR1 is KGHDR and CDR2 SFDVKD. This CDR3 has 16 amino acids. V lost 5 bases and J lost 5; bases outside the gene matches: 12. CDR3 bases: TGTGCCACCAGTGCCCCAGGAGGGAGGGCCGGAGATACGCAGTATTTT. It codes for CATSAPGGRAGDTQYF.

This clonotype was counted ten times or more. The chain links TRBV11-2 to TRBJ2-7; D gene unclear. Per germline, CDR1 SGHAT and CDR2 FQNNGV. This CDR3 comprises 16 residues. The ends were cut back, 5 bases at V and 2 bases at J, with 19 bases in the middle. CDR3 protein: CASSPRLGQAAYEQYF. DNA for the CDR3: TGTGCCAGCAGCCCGCGGCTTGGTCAGGCCGCCTACGAGCAGTACTTC.

The chain has TRBV6-4 and TRBJ2-1, with D unresolved. Germline lookup yields CDR1 MRHNA and CDR2 SNTAGT. CDR3 length equals 15 residues. Trimming took 0 bases from V and 5 from J, leaving 11 bases between them. CDR3 region: CASSDSIQADNEQFF. CDR3 DNA: TGTGCCAGCAGTGACTCGATCCAGGCGGACAATGAGCAGTTCTTC.

J is TRBJ2-7 and V is TRBV9, with 10 bases that match TRBD2. V shed 2 bases, J shed 2 bases, and the junction held 7 bases outside the gene matches. The CDR3 loop spans 16 amino acids. CDR1 and CDR2 from the germline V gene are SGDLS and YYNGEE. The CDR3 here is CASSVSLAGAAYEQYF. The CDR3 bases are TGTGCCAGCAGCGTTTCCCTAGCGGGAGCGGCCTACGAGCAGTACTTC.

As to this clonotype: One end of the junction does not line up with germline, which may come from a read error. The genes are TRBV7-9 and TRBJ2-2; D ambiguous. CDR1 is SEHNR, CDR2 FQNEAQ, per germline (reference sequence). The CDR3 extends over 13 amino acids. The CDR3 nucleotides are TGTGCCAGCGGCTTGGGAAGAACCGGGGAGCTGTTTTTT. Translating it yields CASGLGRTGELFF.

This clonotype showed up just a few times. The chain has TRBV20-1 and TRBJ1-5; 7 bases match TRBD1. The CDR3 runs to 16 residues. Germline V gene data show CDR1 as DFQATT and CDR2 as SNEGSKA (reference sequence). The V and J ends lost 3 bases and 0 bases, in that order; junction bases with no gene match: 8. The CDR3 spells CSARDGGQYSNQPQHF. In DNA, the CDR3 is TGCAGTGCTAGGGATGGGGGACAGTATAGCAATCAGCCCCAGCATTTT.

Notes on this clonotype: Given a much more abundant clone one base away, this may be a read error. The rearrangement uses TRBV7-9 and TRBJ2-2, with TRBD2 identical over 8 bases. V lost 5 bases, J lost 7 bases, and 9 bases stayed unmatched. CDR1 is SEHNR and CDR2 is FQNEAQ in the germline V gene (reference sequence). The CDR3 runs 15 residues. CDR3 loop: CASSPRAGADGELFF. CDR3 DNA sequence: TGTGCCAGCAGCCCCAGAGCGGGAGCGGACGGGGAGCTGTTTTTT. The complete variable domain, with remaining parts taken from reference TRBV7-9 and TRBJ2-2, reads DTGVSQNPRHKITKRGQNVTFRCDPISEHNRLYWYRQTLGQGPEFLTYFQNEAQLEKSRLLSDRFSAERPKGSFSTLEIQRTEQGDSAMYLCASSPRAGADGELFFGEGSRLTVL.

This clonotype was seen a few times. This chain uses TRBV12-5 with TRBJ2-3; D gene uncertain. V was shortened by 0 bases and J by 0 bases, with 7 bases between the two germline ends. There are 15 residues in the CDR3. CDR1 is LGHNT and CDR2 is FRNRAP in the germline V gene. CDR3: CASGLVPASTDTQYF. For the CDR3, the DNA is TGTGCTAGTGGTTTGGTACCGGCTAGCACAGATACGCAGTATTTT.

This rearrangement joins TRBV12-5 to TRBJ2-1; D is possibly TRBD2 (6 bases). The CDR3 spans 13 residues. Germline CDR1 LGHNT, CDR2 FRNRAP. Trimming took 5 bases from V and 5 from J, leaving 10 bases between them. The CDR3 DNA is TGTGCTAGTGGTGACCCGGGGGACAATGAGCAGTTCTTC. Protein product: CASGDPGDNEQFF.